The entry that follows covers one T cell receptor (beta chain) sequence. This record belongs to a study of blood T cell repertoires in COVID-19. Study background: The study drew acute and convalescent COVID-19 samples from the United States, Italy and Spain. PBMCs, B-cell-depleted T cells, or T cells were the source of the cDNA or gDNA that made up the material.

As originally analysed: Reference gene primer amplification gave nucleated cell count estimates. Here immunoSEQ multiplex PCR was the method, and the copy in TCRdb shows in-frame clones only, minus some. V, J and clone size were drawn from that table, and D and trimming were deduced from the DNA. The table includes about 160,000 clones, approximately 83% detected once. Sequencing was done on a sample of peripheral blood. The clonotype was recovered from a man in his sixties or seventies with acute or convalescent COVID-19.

The CDR3, as DNA: TGTGCCAGCAGCTTAAGGCTGGGGCGGAACACAGATACGCAGTATTTT. Its protein is CASSLRLGRNTDTQYF. This chain connects TRBV7-6 to TRBJ2-3, with D possibly matching TRBD1 (5 bases). Deletions cut 2 bases from V and 2 bases from J, with 14 bases between. In germline, CDR1 is SGHVS, CDR2 FNYEAQ. The CDR3 is made up of 16 amino acids.